This T cell receptor (beta chain) is drawn from a study of blood T cell repertoires in COVID-19. Per the germline V gene, CDR1 is SEHNR and CDR2 is FQNEAQ (reference sequence). The germline V and J ends were trimmed by 3 bases and 6 bases, with 9 bases remaining between them. This CDR3 spans 13 amino acids. In the original workflow: Estimation of nucleated cell counts relied on the amplification of reference gene primers. Only in-frame clones appear in the TCRdb table, and some are missing; sequencing was by immunoSEQ multiplex PCR. V and J calls and clone size are copied from that table; D and trimming were computed from the DNA. The table shows over 250,000 clones, with over 85% occurring only once. Participants were aged 18 to 89 years from more than 20 US areas.

Sequencing was carried out using PBMCs or T cells enriched from blood (not recorded which). The clonotype comes from a woman in her sixties or seventies who had recovered from COVID-19. The gene calls are TRBV7-9 and TRBJ2-1; D is ambiguous. DNA of the CDR3: TGTGCCAGCAGCTTCAGAACTACCAATGAGCAGTTCTTC. As protein: CASSFRTTNEQFF.